What follows describes a single T cell receptor (beta chain). Its matching antigen is unknown. Trimming stripped 4 bases from V and 4 bases from J, with 9 bases between. This CDR3 is 14 amino acids long. Researchers report isolating at least 7 million PBMCs per sample. This sample stems from a study of blood T cells in healthy people across ages. A sample-barcoded 5' primer and a J-beta primer mix were used in a second PCR of roughly 6 to 11 cycles. A template-switch adaptor that had 12 random nucleotides put a tag on each cDNA molecule. Using its own MiXCR run on the 5' RACE reads, TCRdb lists one record per CDR3 protein. Here the sample spans about 800,000 distinct CDR3 sequences, 58% being singletons. Study results and limitations: PBMC samples, being unsorted, prevented any conclusive comparison of naive and antigen-experienced cells.

The source is a man between 25 and 39 years old in good health. Material for sequencing was blood. This chain joins TRBV5-7 and TRBJ2-6; D ambiguous. TRBV5-7 is recorded as an ORF, its role being uncertain. Written as DNA, the CDR3 is TGTGCCAGCAGCCGAAGACCCGGGGCCAACGTCCTGACTTTC. Translated, it gives CASSRRPGANVLTF.